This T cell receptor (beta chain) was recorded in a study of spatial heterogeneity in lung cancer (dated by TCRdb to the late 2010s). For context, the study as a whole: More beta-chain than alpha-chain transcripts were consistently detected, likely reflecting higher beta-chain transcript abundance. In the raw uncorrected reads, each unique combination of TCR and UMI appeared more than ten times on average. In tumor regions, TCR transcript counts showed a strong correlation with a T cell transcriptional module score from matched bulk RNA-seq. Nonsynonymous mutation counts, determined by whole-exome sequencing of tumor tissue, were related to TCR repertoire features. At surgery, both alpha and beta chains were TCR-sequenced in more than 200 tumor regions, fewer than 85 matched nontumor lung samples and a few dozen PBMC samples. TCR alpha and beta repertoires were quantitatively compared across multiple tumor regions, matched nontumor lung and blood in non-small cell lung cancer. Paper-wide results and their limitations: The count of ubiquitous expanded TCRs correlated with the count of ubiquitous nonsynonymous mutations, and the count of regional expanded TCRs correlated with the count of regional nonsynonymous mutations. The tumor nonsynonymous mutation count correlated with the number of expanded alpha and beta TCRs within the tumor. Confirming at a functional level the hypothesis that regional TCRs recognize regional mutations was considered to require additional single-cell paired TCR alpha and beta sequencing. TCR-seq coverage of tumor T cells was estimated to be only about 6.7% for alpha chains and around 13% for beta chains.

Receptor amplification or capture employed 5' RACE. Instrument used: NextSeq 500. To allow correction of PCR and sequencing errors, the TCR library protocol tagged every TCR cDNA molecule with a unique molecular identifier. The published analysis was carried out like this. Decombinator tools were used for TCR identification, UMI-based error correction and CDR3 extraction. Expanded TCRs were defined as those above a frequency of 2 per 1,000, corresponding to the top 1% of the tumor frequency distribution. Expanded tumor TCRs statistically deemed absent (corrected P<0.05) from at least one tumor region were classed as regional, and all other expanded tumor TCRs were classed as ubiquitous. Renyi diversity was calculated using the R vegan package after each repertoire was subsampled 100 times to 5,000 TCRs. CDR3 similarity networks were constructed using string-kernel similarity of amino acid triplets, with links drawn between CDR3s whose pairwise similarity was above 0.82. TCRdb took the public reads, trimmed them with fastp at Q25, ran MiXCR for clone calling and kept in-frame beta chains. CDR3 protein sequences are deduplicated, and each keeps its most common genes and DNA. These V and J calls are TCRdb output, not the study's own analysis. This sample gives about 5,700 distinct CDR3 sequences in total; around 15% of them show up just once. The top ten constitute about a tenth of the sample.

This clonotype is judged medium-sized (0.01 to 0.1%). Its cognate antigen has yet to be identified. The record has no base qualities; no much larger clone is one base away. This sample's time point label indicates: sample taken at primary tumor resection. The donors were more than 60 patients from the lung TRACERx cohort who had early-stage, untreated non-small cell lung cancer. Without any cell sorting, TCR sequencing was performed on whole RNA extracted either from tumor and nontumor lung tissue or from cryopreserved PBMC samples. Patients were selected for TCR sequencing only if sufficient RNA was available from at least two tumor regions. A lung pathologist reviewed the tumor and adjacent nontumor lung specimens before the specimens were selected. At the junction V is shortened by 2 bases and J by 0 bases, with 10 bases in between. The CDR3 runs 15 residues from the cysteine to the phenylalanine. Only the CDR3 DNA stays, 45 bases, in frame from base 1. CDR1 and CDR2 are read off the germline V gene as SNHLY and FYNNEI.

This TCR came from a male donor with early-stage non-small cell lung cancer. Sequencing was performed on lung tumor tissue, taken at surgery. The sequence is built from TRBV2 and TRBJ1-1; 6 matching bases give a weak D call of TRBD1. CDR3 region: CASSELGTLNTEAFF. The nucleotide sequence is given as TGTGCCAGCAGTGAATTGGGGACATTGAACACTGAAGCTTTCTTT.